This TCR beta chain was documented in a study of neoadjuvant anti-PD-1 for oral cavity cancer. Germline lookup yields CDR1 SQVTM and CDR2 ANQGSEA. The V end was cut by 4 bases, the J end by 8 bases, with 17 bases between. The CDR3 sequence is 13 residues long. The time point: after neoadjuvant nivolumab, at surgical resection. Patients were newly diagnosed with stage II-IVA oral cavity squamous cell carcinoma without prior systemic or radiation treatment. Cohort: HPV-negative, locally advanced oral cavity squamous cell carcinoma patients. This clone was seen a few times. TCRdb's table, derived via immunoSEQ multiplex PCR, lists solely in-frame clones and lacks some. The table shows approximately 16,000 clones, with approximately 40% occurring only once.

This chain connects TRBV29-1 to TRBJ1-2; possible D gene TRBD1, 5 bases. This specimen consisted of tumor tissue, obtained after nivolumab (anti-PD-1) treatment. This clonotype was sampled from a person between 35 and 79 years old with oral cavity squamous cell carcinoma. The CDR3 region is CSVVGVFREGYTF. CDR3 in DNA: TGCAGCGTTGTGGGGGTTTTTAGGGAAGGCTACACCTTC.